This T cell receptor beta chain is drawn from a study of CD8 T cells in ankylosing spondylitis. The study's findings and limits: Earlier work had already found some motif variants in reactive arthritis synovial fluid and blood. The clones that were linked to disease were reported to be significantly enriched in matched synovial fluid samples from ankylosing spondylitis patients.

The germline gives CDR1 SGHKS, CDR2 YYEKEE (reference sequence). Trimming pared 1 base from V and 5 bases from J, leaving 7 bases between. CDR3 length: 13 residues. At least ten counts were recorded for this clonotype. Its antigen remains unidentified. MiXCR, applied by TCRdb to the 5' RACE reads, yields one record per CDR3 protein. The profile shows more than 150,000 distinct CDR3 sequences, 10% to 15% of them singletons. The V and J genes are TRBV5-5 and TRBJ1-5; D may be TRBD1 (5 bases). The source of this sequence is a female donor with ankylosing spondylitis or in good health (not recorded which). The material sequenced was blood, either unsorted or a sorted T cell fraction (not recorded which). Here the CDR3 DNA reads TGTGCCAGCAGCTTGAGGGGAGATCAGCCCCAGCATTTT. It codes for CASSLRGDQPQHF.